Listed below are T cell receptor beta chains from one sample, sequenced in a study of blood T cell repertoires in COVID-19. Libraries were prepared by immunoSEQ multiplex PCR; TCRdb keeps only in-frame clonotypes and omits some of them. The profile shows fewer than 200,000 clones, roughly 78% of them singletons. Sequenced sample: PBMCs or T cells enriched from blood (not recorded which). The receptors stem from a woman in her seventies in a cohort exposed to, infected with or recovered from COVID-19 (not recorded which). The CDR3 runs from the conserved cysteine through the conserved F or W. The D gene is left open where the match is weak. Some rows have no size entry. The others give once, few or many, or a class for an expanded clone.

j_call: TRBJ2-3; v_call: TRBV9; d_call: .; clone_size: medium-sized; cdr3_aa: CASSVWEGGTDTQYF; cdr3_nt: TGTGCCAGCAGCGTTTGGGAAGGGGGCACAGATACGCAGTATTTT
j_call: TRBJ1-1; v_call: TRBV18; d_call: TRBD1; clone_size: once; cdr3_aa: CASSPGTGALSTEAFF; cdr3_nt: TGTGCCAGCTCACCGGGGACAGGGGCTTTGAGCACTGAAGCTTTCTTT
j_call: TRBJ2-7; v_call: TRBV7-9; d_call: TRBD2; clone_size: .; cdr3_aa: CASSGPWRVAGTASYEQYF; cdr3_nt: TGTGCCAGCAGCGGGCCCTGGAGGGTAGCGGGAACGGCTAGCTACGAGCAGTACTTC
j_call: TRBJ1-2; v_call: TRBV4-2; d_call: TRBD1; clone_size: few; cdr3_aa: CASSQAGGTVYGYTF; cdr3_nt: TGTGCCAGCAGCCAAGCGGGGGGGACAGTATATGGCTACACCTTC
j_call: TRBJ2-3; v_call: TRBV5-1; d_call: .; clone_size: .; cdr3_aa: CASSLGGQTDTQYF; cdr3_nt: TGCGCCAGCAGCTTGGGGGGGCAGACAGATACGCAGTATTTT
j_call: TRBJ1-2; v_call: TRBV6-5; d_call: TRBD1; clone_size: .; cdr3_aa: CASRRMTGAHYGYTF; cdr3_nt: TGTGCCAGCAGACGTATGACAGGGGCGCACTATGGCTACACCTTC
j_call: TRBJ2-1; v_call: TRBV11-3; d_call: .; clone_size: many; cdr3_aa: CASSPEGAYNEQFF; cdr3_nt: TGTGCCAGCAGCCCGGAGGGAGCCTACAATGAGCAGTTCTTC
j_call: TRBJ2-3; v_call: TRBV11-3; d_call: TRBD2; clone_size: .; cdr3_aa: CASSYSGSVGTDTQYF; cdr3_nt: TGTGCCAGCAGCTATAGCGGGAGTGTGGGCACAGATACGCAGTATTTT
j_call: TRBJ2-5; v_call: TRBV23-1; d_call: .; clone_size: once; cdr3_aa: CASRQGGLETQYF; cdr3_nt: TGCGCCAGCAGACAGGGTGGTTTAGAGACCCAGTACTTC
j_call: TRBJ2-7; v_call: TRBV25-1; d_call: TRBD1; clone_size: .; cdr3_aa: CASSSSGQGYEQYF; cdr3_nt: TGTGCCAGCAGTAGCTCGGGACAGGGGTACGAGCAGTACTTC
j_call: TRBJ1-6; v_call: TRBV27; d_call: .; clone_size: .; cdr3_aa: CASSLSTGLWSPLHF; cdr3_nt: TGTGCCAGCAGTTTATCGACAGGCCTTTGGTCACCCCTCCACTTT
j_call: TRBJ2-1; v_call: TRBV4-3; d_call: .; clone_size: .; cdr3_aa: CASSQDPFDNEQFF; cdr3_nt: TGCGCCAGCAGCCAAGATCCGTTCGACAATGAGCAGTTCTTC
j_call: TRBJ1-2; v_call: TRBV6-1; d_call: TRBD1; clone_size: .; cdr3_aa: CASSEFEGGDRGTYGYTF; cdr3_nt: TGTGCCAGCAGTGAATTTGAAGGTGGGGACAGGGGGACCTATGGCTACACCTTC
j_call: TRBJ2-3; v_call: TRBV5-4; d_call: .; clone_size: once; cdr3_aa: CASTARMSGTQYF; cdr3_nt: TGTGCCAGCACCGCCCGCATGTCGGGTACGCAGTATTTT
j_call: TRBJ2-1; v_call: TRBV19; d_call: TRBD2; clone_size: .; cdr3_aa: CATQRLAETYNEQFF; cdr3_nt: TGTGCCACCCAAAGACTAGCGGAGACATACAATGAGCAGTTCTTC
j_call: TRBJ2-3; v_call: TRBV7-3; d_call: .; clone_size: .; cdr3_aa: CASSSSAGRTDTQYF; cdr3_nt: TGTGCCAGCAGCTCCTCGGCGGGCCGCACAGATACGCAGTATTTT
j_call: TRBJ2-7; v_call: TRBV20-1; d_call: TRBD2; clone_size: .; cdr3_aa: CSASSGLAAYEQYF; cdr3_nt: TGCAGTGCTAGTTCGGGACTAGCAGCTTACGAGCAGTACTTC
j_call: TRBJ2-1; v_call: TRBV10-2; d_call: .; clone_size: .; cdr3_aa: CASSPGGPSTNEQFF; cdr3_nt: TGCGCCAGCAGCCCCGGGGGGCCTTCGACAAATGAGCAGTTCTTC
j_call: TRBJ2-1; v_call: TRBV18; d_call: TRBD1; clone_size: .; cdr3_aa: CASSPRDRVVNEQFF; cdr3_nt: TGTGCCAGCTCACCAAGAGACAGGGTTGTCAATGAGCAGTTCTTC
j_call: TRBJ1-1; v_call: TRBV7-6; d_call: .; clone_size: .; cdr3_aa: CASSLAAGANTEAFF; cdr3_nt: TGTGCCAGCAGCTTAGCTGCAGGTGCTAACACTGAAGCTTTCTTT